This TCR beta chain was retrieved from a study of beta chain features in type 1 diabetes. Overall study results and limits: All four CD4+ subsets of Type 1 diabetes patients contained TCRB CDR3s that were moderately but significantly shorter.

The study reverse transcribed the entire isolated RNA, so it sequenced expressed TCRB transcripts. Sequencing was performed with immunoSEQ multiplex PCR; in TCRdb, only in-frame clones are kept and a portion is missing. The table shows about 59,000 clones, with roughly 60% occurring only once. Averaging approximately 120 mL, one heparinised blood draw came from each individual donor. Over 95% purity was reached by all sorted populations. Regarding this clone: What it recognizes is unknown.

The receptor was isolated from a woman under 30 in good health. The source material was Tregs from blood.

CDR3 protein: CASSLNWRREQFF. The CDR3 nucleotides are TGTGCCAGCAGCTTAAATTGGAGGCGTGAGCAGTTCTTC. The rearrangement joins TRBV7-2 to TRBJ2-1, with D perhaps matching TRBD2 (5 bases). This CDR3 contains 13 residues. Germline V CDR1 and CDR2: SGHTA, FQGNSA. V lost 2 bases to trimming and J lost 9 bases, with 11 bases between them.